The 25 T cell receptor beta chains presented below share a single source sample, sequenced in a study of technical replicates of blood from a few donors. Clones were read by immunoSEQ multiplex PCR, and TCRdb kept only the in-frame ones, dropping some. The table includes more than 65,000 clones, roughly 97% detected once. Specimen: T cells isolated from PBMCs. The receptor source for this set is a human donor in good health.

The chain recombines TRBV10-1 with TRBJ2-1; 7 bases agree with TRBD2. V shed 0 bases, J shed 1 base, and the junction held 0 bases outside the gene matches. Germline lookup yields CDR1 WNHNN and CDR2 SYGVQD (reference sequence). CDR3 size: 15 residues. The CDR3 region is CASSESGGSYNEQFF. CDR3 nucleotides: TGCGCCAGCAGTGAGTCCGGGGGGTCCTACAATGAGCAGTTCTTC.

This chain connects TRBV7-2 to TRBJ1-1; D remains unclear. Looked up from germline, CDR1 is SGHTA and CDR2 is FQGNSA. V was cut by 2 bases and J by 1 base, with 5 bases left in between. The CDR3 runs to 13 residues. CDR3 in DNA: TGTGCCAGCAGCTTAACTTCGAACACTGAAGCTTTCTTT. Its protein is CASSLTSNTEAFF.

The CDR3 spells CASSSGQGIPYEQYF. Here the CDR3 DNA reads TGTGCCAGCAGTTCAGGACAGGGTATCCCCTACGAGCAGTACTTC. The gene calls are TRBV28 and TRBJ2-7, with TRBD1 matching over 8 bases. Germline V CDR1 and CDR2: MDHEN, SYDVKM. The CDR3 is 15 residues long. The V segment lost 4 bases and the J segment 2 bases; nucleotides outside the gene matches: 7.

This chain joins TRBV4-3 and TRBJ2-1, with 9 bases matching TRBD1. In germline, CDR1 is LGHNA, CDR2 YSLEER. This CDR3 contains 16 residues. V lost 4 bases to trimming and J lost 8 bases; unmatched junction nucleotides: 12. The CDR3 region has the DNA TGCGCCAGCAGCCGAGTCGGACAGGGGCAAATTGATGAGCAGTTCTTC. Amino acid sequence: CASSRVGQGQIDEQFF.

The CDR3 reads CASSPAITLHEQYF. The CDR3 DNA sequence: TGTGCCAGCAGCCCCGCTATAACCCTGCACGAGCAGTACTTC. This sequence joins TRBV9 and TRBJ2-7; no clear D gene. This CDR3 region has 14 residues. Germline V gene sequence: CDR1 SGDLS, CDR2 YYNGEE. Trimming took 4 bases from V and 5 from J, leaving 16 bases between them.

This rearrangement joins TRBV7-3 to TRBJ2-3; perhaps TRBD2 as D (6 bases). This CDR3 is 16 amino acids long. Germline loops: CDR1 SGHTA, CDR2 FQGTGA. V lost 3 bases and J lost 1, with 14 bases in between. CDR3 nucleotide sequence: TGTGCCAGCAGCTTGGCGGGGCGAGGCGGCACAGATACGCAGTATTTT. Protein product: CASSLAGRGGTDTQYF.

A single count supports this clone. The chain links TRBV6-5 to TRBJ1-1; D call uncertain. Looked up from germline, CDR1 is MNHEY and CDR2 is SVGAGI. This CDR3 region has 13 residues. Trimming stripped 0 bases from V and 5 bases from J, with 7 bases between. DNA for the CDR3: TGTGCCAGCAGTTACTCGAGAGTAACTGAAGCTTTCTTT. The encoded protein is CASSYSRVTEAFF.

For this clone: Germline is not matched at one junction end, which may reflect a read error. The genes are TRBV7-2 and TRBJ1-4; D may be TRBD1 (5 bases). The CDR3 extends over 15 amino acids. The germline CDR1 and CDR2 sequences are SGHTA and FQGNSA. The CDR3 here is CASSLARTTNEKLFF. The CDR3 bases are TGTGCCAGCAGCTTAGCCCGGACAACAAATGAAAAACTGTTTTTT.

V and J are TRBV6-5 and TRBJ1-1; D gene unclear. The V gene's germline CDR1 is MNHEY and CDR2 SVGAGI. This CDR3 has 13 residues. The V end lost 0 bases, the J end lost 10 bases, and 12 bases lay between the germline ends. This CDR3 reads CASSYSPERGAFF. The DNA for the CDR3 is TGTGCCAGCAGTTACTCCCCGGAACGGGGAGCTTTCTTT.

The chain joins TRBV27 to TRBJ2-1; 7 bases map to TRBD2. The germline gives CDR1 MNHEY, CDR2 SMNVEV (reference sequence). The CDR3 loop spans 18 amino acids. V lost 4 bases and J lost 2; bases outside the gene matches: 14. The CDR3 region is CASSSLISGGSPYNEQFF. DNA of the CDR3: TGTGCCAGCAGTTCATTAATCAGTGGCGGGAGTCCCTACAATGAGCAGTTCTTC.

The chain has TRBV10-3 and TRBJ2-7; TRBD1 is a possible D gene (6 bases). Between the trimmed V and J ends, which lost 4 bases and 4 bases, there was a span of 11 bases. From germline, CDR1 is ENHRY and CDR2 SYGVKD. The CDR3 runs to 13 residues. CDR3 protein: CAISAGGEYEQYF. The CDR3 nucleotides read TGTGCCATCAGTGCTGGGGGCGAGTACGAGCAGTACTTC.

J is TRBJ2-1 and V is TRBV6-5; D not certain. V lost 0 bases and J 9 bases, leaving 9 bases between the germline ends. Germline V gives CDR1 MNHEY, CDR2 SVGAGI. The CDR3 loop spans 13 amino acids. Here the CDR3 reads CASSYSTRGEQFF. CDR3 in DNA: TGTGCCAGCAGTTACTCGACCAGAGGTGAGCAGTTCTTC.

This chain connects TRBV23-1 to TRBJ1-5; TRBD1 is a possible D gene (6 bases). TRBV23-1 is placed among ORFs of uncertain function. The CDR3 sequence is 14 residues long. The germline V and J ends were trimmed by 4 bases and 7 bases, with 14 bases remaining between them. CDR3 amino acids: CASSRRAGAQPQHF. DNA for the CDR3: TGCGCCAGCAGTCGAAGGGCAGGGGCCCAGCCCCAGCATTTT.

CDR3 amino acids: CATGEKGTYEQYF. CDR3 sequence (DNA): TGTGCCACCGGGGAGAAAGGAACCTACGAGCAGTACTTC. The chain links TRBV6-6 to TRBJ2-7, with TRBD2 as a possible D gene (5 bases). Germline assignment: CDR1 MNHNY and CDR2 SVGAGI (reference sequence). The CDR3 spans 13 residues. Deletions cut 10 bases from V and 2 bases from J, with 15 bases between.

The chain employs TRBV27 and TRBJ2-3; the match to TRBD2 covers 7 bases. The CDR3 consists of 15 residues. Unmatched junction bases numbered 7, after V lost 5 bases and J lost 2 bases. Germline values: CDR1 MNHEY, CDR2 SMNVEV (reference sequence). Here the CDR3 reads CASSPKGLFTDTQYF. CDR3 bases: TGTGCCAGCAGTCCAAAGGGACTATTCACAGATACGCAGTATTTT.

The V gene is TRBV29-1, the J gene TRBJ2-7; 11 bases agree with TRBD2. Germline V CDR1 and CDR2: SQVTM, ANQGSEA. This CDR3 spans 14 amino acids. The V and J ends lost 6 bases and 6 bases, in that order; junction bases with no gene match: 10. The CDR3, as DNA: TGCAGCGTGAAACTAGCGGGAGTATGGAGCGAGCAGTACTTC. Its protein is CSVKLAGVWSEQYF.

The V gene is TRBV29-1, the J gene TRBJ1-4, with unresolved D. CDR3 size: 10 residues. Germline loops: CDR1 SQVTM, CDR2 ANQGSEA. The V gene lost 2 bases and the J gene lost 10 bases, with 5 bases spanning the gap. Here the CDR3 reads CSVESGKLFF. CDR3 in DNA: TGCAGCGTTGAATCCGGAAAACTGTTTTTT.

The chain has TRBV19 and TRBJ2-5; 8 bases agree with TRBD1. Germline trimming cut 4 bases from V and 5 bases from J; bases unmatched to any gene: 6. Per the germline V gene, CDR1 is LNHDA and CDR2 is SQIVND (reference sequence). The CDR3 contains 14 residues. The chain's CDR3 is CASSTTGAVETQYF. In DNA form, the CDR3 reads TGTGCCAGTAGTACGACAGGGGCGGTCGAGACCCAGTACTTC.

This chain links TRBV28 with TRBJ2-1; 15 bases line up with TRBD2. Per the germline V gene, CDR1 is MDHEN and CDR2 is SYDVKM. The CDR3 runs to 16 residues. V dropped 2 bases and J dropped 8; count of bases not matched to a gene: 4. CDR3: CASSLGLAGGIHEQFF. The CDR3 region has the DNA TGTGCCAGCAGTTTAGGACTAGCGGGAGGGATCCATGAGCAGTTCTTC.

This chain joins TRBV6-1 and TRBJ2-1; D might be TRBD1 (6 bases). The ends were cut back, 1 base at V and 4 bases at J, with 11 bases in the middle. Germline loops: CDR1 MNHNS, CDR2 SASEGT. This CDR3 has 15 amino acids. As DNA, the CDR3 is TGTGCCAGCAGTGAAGGGGGGCATTCGTACAATGAGCAGTTCTTC. As protein: CASSEGGHSYNEQFF.

The chain joins TRBV7-7 to TRBJ2-5, with 15 bases that match TRBD2. This CDR3 has 16 amino acids. The junction had 1 base not matched to a gene; V was cut back by 3 bases and J by 2 bases. Germline loops: CDR1 SSHAT, CDR2 FNYEAQ (reference sequence). The CDR3 loop is CASSLGLAGGQETQYF. Written as DNA, the CDR3 is TGTGCCAGCAGCTTGGGACTAGCGGGAGGACAAGAGACCCAGTACTTC.

The chain employs TRBV11-1 and TRBJ2-7, with D possibly being TRBD1 (6 bases). The CDR3 runs to 13 residues. With 5 bases removed from V and 9 bases from J, the gap between germline ends came to 17 bases. Germline-derived CDR1 and CDR2 are SGHAT and FQDESV (reference sequence). In DNA form, the CDR3 reads TGTGCCAGCAGCCCCAGGGGTTCGGGGCCGCAGTACTTC. Amino acid sequence: CASSPRGSGPQYF.

The table lists this clone with a few counts. The chain carries TRBV25-1 and TRBJ2-5; TRBD1 aligns across 8 bases. The CDR3 spans 16 residues. Losses at the gene ends were 1 base for V and 5 bases for J; bases not matched to a gene: 9. Looked up from germline, CDR1 is MGHDK and CDR2 is SYGVNS. The CDR3 DNA reads TGTGCCAGCAGTGAATCCGGGACAGGTTATTCGGAGACCCAGTACTTC. Encoded protein: CASSESGTGYSETQYF.

The chain is built from TRBV9 and TRBJ2-1; 10 bases align to TRBD2. Germline loops: CDR1 SGDLS, CDR2 YYNGEE. The V and J ends lost 3 bases and 5 bases, in that order; junction bases with no gene match: 5. This CDR3 is 15 amino acids long. The CDR3 is CASSASGLANNEQFF. CDR3 in DNA: TGTGCCAGCAGCGCCTCGGGACTAGCGAACAATGAGCAGTTCTTC.

The chain uses TRBV6-5 and TRBJ2-2, with 8 nucleotides matching TRBD2. Germline V lookup: CDR1 MNHEY, CDR2 SVGAGI. The V and J ends lost 0 bases and 7 bases, in that order; junction bases with no gene match: 4. The CDR3 contains 15 residues. CDR3 sequence: CASSYSTGGNGELFF. DNA of the CDR3: TGTGCCAGCAGTTACTCCACGGGGGGGAACGGGGAGCTGTTTTTT.